Sequencing of this TCR beta chain was carried out in a study of blood T cell repertoires in COVID-19. Whole-study context: The United States, Italy and Spain supplied acute and convalescent COVID-19 samples. The analysed material was cDNA or gDNA that came from T cells, B-cell-depleted T cells, or PBMCs.

The germline V gene has CDR1 GTSNPN and CDR2 SVGIG (reference sequence). CDR3 size: 15 residues. Between the trimmed V and J ends, which lost 3 bases and 0 bases, there was a span of 14 bases. Source study methods: Amplifying reference gene primers gave estimates of nucleated cell counts. The repertoire was sequenced with immunoSEQ multiplex PCR; TCRdb's copy has only in-frame clones and lacks some. The V and J calls and clone size come from that table; D and trimming were worked out from the DNA. The table lists 200,000 to 250,000 clones, 70% to 85% of them singletons, with nearly 5% in the top ten.

The J gene is TRBJ1-1, the V gene TRBV30; D gene ambiguous. The receptor comes from a woman older than 75 with active or convalescent COVID-19. Sample: peripheral blood. CDR3 nucleotide sequence: TGTGCCTGGAGCCCTTCGGGTAACCTGAACACTGAAGCTTTCTTT. Encoded protein: CAWSPSGNLNTEAFF.